Each of the 8 T cell receptor beta chains below was sequenced from the same sample in a study of cytomegalovirus exposure and HLA in healthy donors. The PCR contained 60 Vbeta and 13 Jbeta primers. Repertoires were generated with immunoSEQ multiplex PCR, while TCRdb's copy carries only in-frame clones and drops some. The sample has 100,000 or so clones, approximately 80% seen once. The sequencing sample was made of PBMCs. These receptors originate from a man aged 25 to 45 in good health and CMV-seronegative.

The chain recombines TRBV27 with TRBJ1-1; the D is unclear. CDR3 length: 13 amino acids. The germline V gene has CDR1 MNHEY and CDR2 SMNVEV (reference sequence). V shed 3 bases and J shed 6 bases, with 11 bases lying between them. The CDR3 sequence is CASSFSGGAEAFF. CDR3 sequence (DNA): TGTGCCAGCAGTTTTAGTGGCGGCGCTGAAGCTTTCTTT.

V usage is TRBV27 and J usage is TRBJ1-1; D might be TRBD1 (5 bases). CDR1 is MNHEY and CDR2 is SMNVEV in the germline V gene (reference sequence). Trimming shortened V by 5 bases and J by 1 base, and 14 bases separated the two germline ends. This CDR3 contains 15 residues. In nucleotides, the CDR3 is TGTGCCAGCAGTGCCTCTTTTGGACAGAACACTGAAGCTTTCTTT. As protein: CASSASFGQNTEAFF.

This chain uses TRBV2 with TRBJ1-2, with a tentative D call TRBD1 (6 bases). Germline loops: CDR1 SNHLY, CDR2 FYNNEI. The CDR3 totals 15 residues. V shed 1 base and J shed 1 base, with 10 bases lying between them. Here the CDR3 DNA reads TGTGCCAGCAGTGAAGGGGGACAAGATAACTATGGCTACACCTTC. Translation gives CASSEGGQDNYGYTF.

The chain carries TRBV19 and TRBJ2-3, with 9 bases matching TRBD2. The CDR3 is made up of 14 amino acids. Unmatched junction bases numbered 4, after V lost 5 bases and J lost 4 bases. CDR1 is LNHDA and CDR2 is SQIVND in the germline V gene (reference sequence). CDR3 bases: TGTGCCAGTAGTGGACTAGCGCTATCAGATACGCAGTATTTT. This encodes CASSGLALSDTQYF.

This clone was seen a handful of times. The CDR3 here is CASSQVGNEKLFF. In DNA, the CDR3 is TGCGCCAGCAGCCAAGTGGGCAACGAAAAACTGTTTTTT. J is TRBJ1-4 and V is TRBV4-1; no clear D. With 1 base removed from V and 8 bases from J, the gap between germline ends came to 8 bases. Germline loops: CDR1 MGHRA, CDR2 YSYEKL. This CDR3 is 13 amino acids long.

The chain carries TRBV19 and TRBJ2-1; 10 bases are shared with TRBD2. There are 15 residues in the CDR3. J lost 4 bases, V lost 7 bases, and 7 bases had no gene match. Germline CDR1 and CDR2: LNHDA and SQIVND (reference sequence). Written as DNA, the CDR3 is TGTGCCAGTACCGCCGGGACTAGCGTTTACAATGAGCAGTTCTTC. Translating it yields CASTAGTSVYNEQFF.

This rearrangement joins TRBV6-5 to TRBJ2-1; 8 nucleotides align to TRBD2. From germline, CDR1 is MNHEY and CDR2 SVGAGI. The CDR3 is made up of 14 amino acids. Unmatched junction bases numbered 5, after V lost 4 bases and J lost 6 bases. CDR3 coding DNA: TGTGCCAGCAGTTGGAAAGCGGGAGTCAATGAGCAGTTCTTC. It encodes CASSWKAGVNEQFF.

This clone has just one count. The chain employs TRBV28 and TRBJ1-1; TRBD1 might be the D (5 bases). The CDR3 is 14 residues long. The V end was cut by 6 bases, the J end by 2 bases, with 13 bases between. The germline V gene encodes CDR1 MDHEN and CDR2 SYDVKM. The CDR3, as DNA: TGTGCCAGCAGGTCGCCAGGGCCCAACACTGAAGCTTTCTTT. Its translation is CASRSPGPNTEAFF.